A single T cell receptor (beta chain) is shown here with its context. Its antigen is not known. The data were taken from a study of T cell responses to AZD1222 COVID-19 vaccine. Notes on the study in general: Vaccine-associated CD4 TCRs ranged over spike, dominating at 160-218 and 743-854.

Libraries were prepared by immunoSEQ multiplex PCR; TCRdb keeps only in-frame clonotypes and omits some of them. The profile shows over 110,000 clones, 85% to 90% of them singletons. The TCR originated in an adult who received the AZD1222 COVID-19 vaccine. The sequenced sample was peripheral blood, obtained 28 days after the second AZD1222 dose.

Here the CDR3 reads CATKNSNNSPLHF. As DNA, the CDR3 is TGCGCTACAAAGAACAGTAACAATTCACCCCTCCACTTT. The chain combines TRBV23-1 with TRBJ1-6, with no clear D. TRBV23-1 is sorted into the ORF group, with uncertain function. CDR3 size: 13 residues.